The subject of this entry is one T cell receptor (beta chain). Its antigen is currently unknown. The sample comes from a study of identical twins. Whole-study results and caveats: Beta out-of-frame sequences displayed a weaker excess of sharing between twins. In monozygotic twins, models underestimated the sharing of out-of-frame TCR alpha.

Germline V gene lookup returns CDR1 PRHDT and CDR2 FYEKMQ (reference sequence). Trimming shortened V by 0 bases and J by 3 bases, and 13 bases separated the two germline ends. The CDR3 has 16 residues. A universal primer site came from template switching; cDNA carried unique molecular identifiers. TCRdb processed the 5' RACE reads anew with MiXCR; each CDR3 protein has one entry. The repertoire holds around 340,000 distinct CDR3 sequences, with 9% to 15% as singletons. These data were also reused for a study on yellow fever vaccine responses in identical twins.

The sequence derives from a woman under 30 in good health. The sample comprised CD8+ T cells sorted from blood. The chain carries TRBV13 and TRBJ2-3; tentative D call: TRBD2 (5 bases). The CDR3 reads CASSLGGLAGTDTQYF. CDR3 sequence (DNA): TGTGCCAGCAGCTTAGGTGGCCTAGCCGGTACAGATACGCAGTATTTT.